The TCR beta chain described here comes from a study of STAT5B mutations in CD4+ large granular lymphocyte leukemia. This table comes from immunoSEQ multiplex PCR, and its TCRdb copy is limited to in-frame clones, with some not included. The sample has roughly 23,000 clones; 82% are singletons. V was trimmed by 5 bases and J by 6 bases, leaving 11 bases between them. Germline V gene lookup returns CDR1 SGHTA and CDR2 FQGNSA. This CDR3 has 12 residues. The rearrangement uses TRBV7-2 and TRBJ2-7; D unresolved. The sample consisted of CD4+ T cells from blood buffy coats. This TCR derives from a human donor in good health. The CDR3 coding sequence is TGTGCCAGCAGCACGACCGCCGGCGAGCAGTACTTC. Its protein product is CASSTTAGEQYF.